Shown below are 18 T cell receptor beta chains from a single sample sequenced in a study of regulatory T cells in long-lasting Graves disease. Time point described: newly diagnosed GD, antithyroid drugs for less than 3 months. The TCR library was made from RNA that had been extracted from PBMCs in TRIzol. Construction of the TCR beta libraries employed iRepertoire HTBI primers in conjunction with Arm-PCR of CDR3 regions. TCRdb reanalysed the multiplex PCR reads using MiXCR and keeps one entry per CDR3 protein. The table records around 400,000 distinct CDR3 sequences, over 14% of them present only once. Separately, the same data were catalogued under a study of T cells in Graves' hyperthyroidism and ophthalmopathy.

The sequencing here drew on peripheral blood mononuclear cells (PBMCs), taken at new diagnosis, from a patient treated with antithyroid drugs. These TCRs come from a woman aged 35 to 49 with Graves disease.

This clonotype was seen many times. The chain recombines TRBV11-3 with TRBJ2-1; possibly TRBD1 for D (5 bases). Germline V lookup: CDR1 SGHNT, CDR2 YENEEA. This CDR3 has 16 amino acids. V lost 1 base to trimming and J lost 2 bases, with 12 bases between them. The CDR3 region is CASSLGRQPAYNEQFF. CDR3 in DNA: TGTGCCAGCAGCTTAGGGAGACAGCCAGCCTACAATGAGCAGTTCTTC.

This clonotype was detected ten times or more. The J gene is TRBJ2-1, the V gene TRBV20-1; TRBD2 matches at 11 bases. V lost 0 bases, J lost 7 bases, and 8 bases stayed unmatched. The CDR3 contains 16 residues. Germline loops: CDR1 DFQATT, CDR2 SNEGSKA (reference sequence). CDR3 in DNA: TGCAGTGCTAGAGATCGAAAACTAGCGGGAGCAAATGAGCAGTTCTTC. This encodes CSARDRKLAGANEQFF.

The chain recombines TRBV9 with TRBJ1-6, with 7 bases lining up with TRBD1. V shed 3 bases and J 10 bases; nucleotides not matched to a gene: 10. CDR1 is SGDLS and CDR2 is YYNGEE in the germline V gene. The CDR3 runs to 15 residues. The CDR3 DNA follows: TGTGCCAGCAGCGGCAGCCCCGACAGGGCCTCACCCCTCCACTTT. Protein: CASSGSPDRASPLHF.

This clonotype was detected many times. The rearrangement links TRBV27 to TRBJ2-5; a possible D gene is TRBD2 (6 bases). Trimming removed 3 bases at V and 1 base at J, with 9 bases between. This CDR3 comprises 14 residues. CDR1 and CDR2 from the germline V gene are MNHEY and SMNVEV (reference sequence). Here the CDR3 reads CASSFSGRQETQYF. CDR3 DNA sequence: TGTGCCAGCAGTTTTAGCGGTCGCCAAGAGACCCAGTACTTC.

This clonotype was found many times. V and J are TRBV7-9 and TRBJ1-4; D ambiguous. Germline CDR1 SEHNR, CDR2 FQNEAQ (reference sequence). The V end was cut by 0 bases, the J end by 3 bases, with 2 bases between. This CDR3 contains 13 residues. CDR3 DNA sequence: TGTGCCAGCAGCTTAGCGGCTAATGAAAAACTGTTTTTT. This sequence encodes CASSLAANEKLFF.

The chain links TRBV28 to TRBJ1-4, with D possibly being TRBD1 (5 bases). V shed 4 bases and J shed 6 bases, with 18 bases lying between them. The germline gives CDR1 MDHEN, CDR2 SYDVKM. This CDR3 spans 16 amino acids. The CDR3 reads CASSSKLGDGHEKLFF. The CDR3 DNA is TGTGCCAGCAGTTCAAAGTTGGGGGACGGCCATGAAAAACTGTTTTTT. The full variable domain, its missing parts supplied by reference TRBV28 and TRBJ1-4, is DVKVTQSSRYLVKRTGEKVFLECVQDMDHENMFWYRQDPGLGLRLIYFSYDVKMKEKGDIPEGYSVSREKKERFSLILESASTNQTSMYLCASSSKLGDGHEKLFFGSGTQLSVL.

In this sample, this clonotype turned up many times. J is TRBJ2-5 and V is TRBV11-3; 12 bases match TRBD2. The CDR3 extends over 16 amino acids. Germline values: CDR1 SGHNT, CDR2 YENEEA. The ends lost 5 bases at V and 1 base at J; junction bases unmatched: 5. Here the CDR3 reads CASSLGTSGRQETQYF. For the CDR3, the DNA is TGTGCCAGCAGCCTTGGGACTAGCGGGCGCCAAGAGACCCAGTACTTC.

This clonotype was observed at least ten times. The CDR3 region is CASSLDGPSSYEQYF. The CDR3 region has the DNA TGTGCCAGCAGCTTAGACGGACCGAGCTCCTACGAGCAGTACTTC. The chain recombines TRBV11-2 with TRBJ2-7; D is unresolved. Trimming left V 0 bases short and J 0 bases short, with 9 bases between. From germline, CDR1 is SGHAT and CDR2 FQNNGV. This CDR3 region has 15 residues.

This clonotype was observed at least ten times. The V call is TRBV7-6, the J call TRBJ2-3; D perhaps matches TRBD2 (6 bases). Germline loops: CDR1 SGHVS, CDR2 FNYEAQ. The CDR3 covers 15 residues. The V end lost 1 base, the J end lost 1 base, and 9 bases lay between the germline ends. CDR3 DNA sequence: TGTGCCAGCAGCTTAGGGGGAGGACGCACAGATACGCAGTATTTT. Its protein is CASSLGGGRTDTQYF. Together with reference TRBV7-6 and TRBJ2-3, the CDR3 gives the full variable domain: GAGVSQSPRYKVTKRGQDVALRCDPISGHVSLYWYRQALGQGPEFLTYFNYEAQQDKSGLPNDRFSAERPEGSISTLTIQRTEQRDSAMYRCASSLGGGRTDTQYFGPGTRLTVL.

This clonotype was counted at least ten times. The chain links TRBV2 to TRBJ1-4; 8 bases line up with TRBD1. Germline CDR1 reads SNHLY; CDR2 reads FYNNEI. This CDR3 region has 15 residues. The junction had 6 bases not matched to a gene; V was cut back by 4 bases and J by 5 bases. CDR3 coding DNA: TGTGCCAGCAGTGGAAGGACAGGGACGAATGAAAAACTGTTTTTT. Its translation: CASSGRTGTNEKLFF. Full variable domain (missing parts from reference TRBV2 and TRBJ1-4): EPEVTQTPSHQVTQMGQEVILRCVPISNHLYFYWYRQILGQKVEFLVSFYNNEISEKSEIFDDQFSVERPDGSNFTLKIRSTKLEDSAMYFCASSGRTGTNEKLFFGSGTQLSVL.

This clonotype was detected many times. J is TRBJ2-1 and V is TRBV28; D gene ambiguous. Germline loops: CDR1 MDHEN, CDR2 SYDVKM. V lost 6 bases and J 0 bases, leaving 9 bases between the germline ends. This CDR3 comprises 14 residues. The CDR3 region is CASSHPSSYNEQFF. The CDR3 DNA reads as TGTGCCAGCAGCCACCCGTCCTCCTACAATGAGCAGTTCTTC.

The rearrangement links TRBV9 to TRBJ1-4; a weak D match, TRBD1 (6 bases). V lost 3 bases to trimming and J lost 2 bases, with 11 bases between them. Germline-derived CDR1 and CDR2 are SGDLS and YYNGEE. This CDR3 contains 15 residues. This CDR3 is CASSGGGFTNEKLFF. CDR3 coding DNA: TGTGCCAGCAGCGGAGGGGGGTTCACTAATGAAAAACTGTTTTTT.

About this clonotype: A much larger clone lies one base from this, so it may be a read error. The rearrangement links TRBV7-2 to TRBJ2-7, with 7 bases matching TRBD2. The CDR3 totals 15 residues. V lost 9 bases, J lost 5 bases, and 16 bases stayed unmatched. Germline values: CDR1 SGHTA, CDR2 FQGNSA. The CDR3: CASSPGTNGSDEQYF. The CDR3 coding sequence is TGTGCCAGTAGTCCGGGGACTAACGGGAGCGACGAGCAGTACTTC.

This clonotype has ten or more counts. The chain combines TRBV10-3 with TRBJ2-4; possibly TRBD2 for D (5 bases). The V and J ends lost 2 bases and 1 base respectively, with 6 bases between them. The CDR3 has 14 amino acids. CDR1 and CDR2 from the germline V gene are ENHRY and SYGVKD. Written as DNA, the CDR3 is TGTGCCATCAGTGAGGGACTGGCCAAAAACATTCAGTACTTC. Amino acids: CAISEGLAKNIQYF.

This clonotype was picked up many times. Here the CDR3 DNA reads TGTGCCTGGGGACGGGACTCGAACACTGAAGCTTTCTTT. Its protein is CAWGRDSNTEAFF. V usage is TRBV30 and J usage is TRBJ1-1; a weak D match, TRBD1 (5 bases). The CDR3 extends over 13 amino acids. With 5 bases removed from V and 1 base from J, the gap between germline ends came to 11 bases. Germline assignment: CDR1 GTSNPN and CDR2 SVGIG (reference sequence).

Notes on this clonotype: This could be a read error, since a much larger clone is one nucleotide away. The V call is TRBV12-3 or TRBV12-4, the J call TRBJ2-7, with 7 bases fitting TRBD2. The J call is doubtful: the DNA matches TRBJ2-5 better. The CDR3 has 15 residues. The chain's CDR3 is CASSFQAGVGRTQYF. CDR3 sequence (DNA): TGTGCCAGCAGTTTTCAGGCGGGAGTAGGGAGGACCCAGTACTTC.

CDR3 region: CASSEFWLVASYEQFF. As DNA, the CDR3 is TGTGCCAGCAGTGAATTTTGGCTAGTTGCGTCTTATGAGCAGTTCTTC. The rearrangement joins TRBV6-1 to TRBJ2-1; D not certain. The V end lost 2 bases, the J end lost 8 bases, and 19 bases lay between the germline ends. CDR3 length equals 16 residues. Germline-derived CDR1 and CDR2 are MNHNS and SASEGT.

This clonotype was detected a few times. V gene TRBV6-2 or TRBV6-3 combines with J gene TRBJ2-7; unclear D gene. V shed 5 bases and J shed 5 bases, with 19 bases lying between them. Per germline, CDR1 MNHEY and CDR2 SVGEGT. The CDR3 extends over 15 amino acids. The CDR3 DNA reads TGTGCCAGCAGTGATCTGTCCGGGTTCGCCGACGAGCAGTACTTC. Its translation is CASSDLSGFADEQYF.